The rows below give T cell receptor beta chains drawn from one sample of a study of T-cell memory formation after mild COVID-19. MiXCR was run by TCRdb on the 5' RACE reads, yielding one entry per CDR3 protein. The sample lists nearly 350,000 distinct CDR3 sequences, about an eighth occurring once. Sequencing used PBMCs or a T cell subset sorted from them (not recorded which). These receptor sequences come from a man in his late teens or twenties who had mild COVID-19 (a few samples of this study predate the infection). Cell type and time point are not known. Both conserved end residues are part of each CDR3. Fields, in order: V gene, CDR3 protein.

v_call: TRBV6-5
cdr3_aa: CASSYSVIPVNTGELFF

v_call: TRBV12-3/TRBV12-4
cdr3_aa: CASRWIPRDYGYTF

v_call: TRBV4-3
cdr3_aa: CASSLDRDTGELFF

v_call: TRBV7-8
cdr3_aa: CASSLSFGLATGELFF

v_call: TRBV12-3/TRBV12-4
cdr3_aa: CASSFGGTVNTEAFF

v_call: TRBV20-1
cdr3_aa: CSARETGSSYEQYF

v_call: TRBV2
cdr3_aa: CASSDPGTSGERSQYF

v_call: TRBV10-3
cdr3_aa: CAISTLTGGNEQFF

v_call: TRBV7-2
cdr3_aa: CASSLQGSDIQYF

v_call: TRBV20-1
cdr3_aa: CSAAGVKNTEAFF